The entry that follows covers one T cell receptor (beta chain) sequence. Antigen specificity is unknown. Genomic DNA came from blood regulatory T cells gated CD4+ CD25-high CD127-low. The source of the sample is a study of regulatory and conventional T cells in RAG deficiency. The germline V gene has CDR1 SGHDT and CDR2 YYEEEE. The V and J ends lost 4 bases and 7 bases, in that order; junction bases with no gene match: 2. This CDR3 comprises 13 residues. The study's findings and limits: RAG-deficient patients showed markedly lower Shannon entropy and higher Simpson indices than control T-cell subsets.

Profiled with immunoSEQ multiplex PCR; TCRdb holds only in-frame clones, not every one. The table shows roughly 8,500 clones, with around 93% occurring only once. The data were also submitted as part of a second study, on regulatory T cells. That study adds: Amplification used 52 TRBV primers and 13 TRBJ primers.

This sequence joins TRBV5-6 and TRBJ1-5, with TRBD1 matching 10 bases. The clonotype comes from a human donor in good health. Sequencing was carried out using CD127- CD25+ CD4+ Tregs sorted from blood. The CDR3 reads CASSRQGAQPQHF. In DNA, the CDR3 is TGTGCCAGCAGCCGACAGGGGGCACAGCCCCAGCATTTT. The complete variable domain, with remaining parts taken from reference TRBV5-6 and TRBJ1-5, reads DAGVTQSPTHLIKTRGQQVTLRCSPKSGHDTVSWYQQALGQGPQFIFQYYEEEERQRGNFPDRFSGHQFPNYSSELNVNALLLGDSALYLCASSRQGAQPQHFGDGTRLSIL.